The 2 T cell receptor beta chains below come from one sample, sequenced in a study of vaccination effects on CD4 cells after COVID-19 (dated by TCRdb to the early 2020s). In the ViraFEST assay, PBMC were stimulated with viral peptide pools, and antigen-specific CD4+ T cell clonotypes were then identified by expansion using TCR sequencing. After less than 13 days of culture, CD4+ T cells were isolated with the EasySep CD4+ T cell isolation kit. Healthy vaccine recipients had no prior SARS-CoV-2 infection, confirmed by negative nucleocapsid antibodies before and after vaccination. Library generation was performed with the immunoSEQ multiplex PCR assay. TCRdb mirrors the immuneACCESS table, restricted to in-frame sequences. Some clones are absent from its copies; in checked studies, under half trace to an unresolved V gene, and the reason for the others is unknown. Counted in this sample were about 41,000 clones; about two thirds of them appeared once. The top ten clones comprise approximately 30% of the sample.

Antigen specificity for these receptors is unknown. Here the sequenced sample was CD4+ T cells from PBMCs cultured with HCoV-OC43 spike peptides, taken before COVID-19 vaccination. Sample cell subset or site, as interpreted from the label and publication: HCoV-OC43 spike overlapping peptide pool stimulation. The receptor source for this set is a human donor who received a COVID-19 vaccine.

This clone was counted between two and nine times. The chain employs TRBV10-3 and TRBJ1-2; 7 bases line up with TRBD1. V lost 0 bases and J lost 6; bases outside the gene matches: 4. Looked up from germline, CDR1 is ENHRY and CDR2 is SYGVKD. The CDR3 runs to 14 residues. This CDR3 reads CAISESPTGDGYTF. In DNA, the CDR3 is TGTGCCATCAGTGAGTCCCCTACAGGGGATGGCTACACCTTC.

The V gene is TRBV28, the J gene TRBJ2-5; no clear D. Trimming took off 5 bases at V and 5 bases at J, with 12 bases between the two ends. The CDR3 is made up of 13 amino acids. Germline CDR1 MDHEN, CDR2 SYDVKM. The CDR3 DNA sequence: TGTGCCAGCAGTACCCGACCTCAGGAGACCCAGTACTTC. This sequence encodes CASSTRPQETQYF.